This T cell receptor beta chain was sequenced for a study of response to subunit inactivated influenza vaccine. Study observations and caveats: Authors suggested each seasonal flu vaccination may recruit only limited numbers of new T cells.

This clonotype was detected ten times or more. Its antigen is unidentified. TCRdb re-called the RT-PCR reads through MiXCR, storing one row per CDR3 protein. The sample shows around 200,000 distinct CDR3 sequences, around 9.2% of them seen only once. With 7 bases removed from V and 9 bases from J, the gap between germline ends came to 11 bases. Germline V gives CDR1 MNHNS, CDR2 SASEGT. This CDR3 is built from 11 residues. This TCR came from a man aged 45-65 years who received an inactivated influenza vaccine. The sample was non-naive T cells sorted from PBMCs, taken on the day of vaccination. The chain couples TRBV6-1 to TRBJ2-3; D remains unclear. The CDR3 sequence is CASTSTQTQYF. CDR3 coding DNA: TGTGCCAGCACCTCTACTCAAACGCAGTATTTT.